A selection of T cell receptor beta chains follows, all from one sample in a study of shared clonotypes between healthy human individuals. Only in-frame clones appear in the TCRdb table, and some are missing; sequencing was by immunoSEQ multiplex PCR. Among roughly 760,000 clones listed, 74% were seen once. Sequencing input: memory CD4+ T cells sorted from blood. Source of these receptors: a woman in her thirties in good health. CDR3s include the opening cysteine and the closing phenylalanine or tryptophan. D genes are given only for firm matches.

j_call v_call d_call cdr3_nt cdr3_aa
TRBJ2-3 TRBV5-6 TRBD2 TGTGCCAGCAGCGGGACTAGAGCGACAGATACGCAGTATTTT CASSGTRATDTQYF
TRBJ2-7 TRBV28 TRBD1 TGTGCCAGCAGCCCCCTGGGACAGAGCTCCTACGAGCAGTACTTC CASSPLGQSSYEQYF
TRBJ2-5 TRBV5-1 NA TGCGCCAGCAGCCGGGGGACACCCCAAGAGACCCAGTACTTC CASSRGTPQETQYF
TRBJ1-2 TRBV30 TRBD1 TGTGCTTTAGGGGACAGACTAAACTATGGCTACACCTTC CALGDRLNYGYTF
TRBJ1-4 TRBV11-3 NA TGTGCCAGCAGCGACGGGACCGGTGCTAATGAAAAACTGTTTTTT CASSDGTGANEKLFF
TRBJ2-7 TRBV6-6 NA TGTGCCAGCAGTTACGGGGGGGCAGGGATTTACGAGCAGTACTTC CASSYGGAGIYEQYF
TRBJ2-5 TRBV7-8 NA TGTGCCAGCAGCTTGATCAGCCGACCCGCCCAGTACTTC CASSLISRPAQYF
TRBJ1-5 TRBV6-1 TRBD1 TGTGCCAGCAGTGATACAGGGGTCCTTGGACCCCAGCATTTT CASSDTGVLGPQHF
TRBJ2-1 TRBV28 TRBD2 TGTGCCAGCAGTTACAGACTAGCGGGCGCGGGGGATGAGCAGTTCTTC CASSYRLAGAGDEQFF
TRBJ2-3 TRBV7-8 NA TGTGCCAGCAGCCGAAGGGGGGGTGGGGGCACAGATACGCAGTATTTT CASSRRGGGGTDTQYF
TRBJ1-2 TRBV15 NA TGTGCCACCAGCAGAGAACCAACCAAGGACTATGGCTACACCTTC CATSREPTKDYGYTF
TRBJ2-5 TRBV29-1 TRBD1 TGCAGCTACCGGGACAGGGGCGAACAAGAGACCCAGTACTTC CSYRDRGEQETQYF
TRBJ1-2 TRBV5-1 TRBD1 TGCGCCAGCAGCTTGGAAGGTGGGACAGGGGACTATGGCTACACCTTC CASSLEGGTGDYGYTF
TRBJ2-3 TRBV5-4 TRBD2 TGTGCCAGCAGCCCAGCGACTAGCGGGAGGGCCATCACAGATACGCAGTATTTT CASSPATSGRAITDTQYF
TRBJ2-7 TRBV6-5 TRBD2 TGTGCCAGCAGAGGGGGACTAGTCTACGAGCAGTACTTC CASRGGLVYEQYF
TRBJ1-5 TRBV6-1 TRBD1 TGTGCCAGCAGCGAATGGACAGGGATCAATCAGCCCCAGCATTTT CASSEWTGINQPQHF